This T cell receptor (beta chain) emerged from a study of beta chain features in type 1 diabetes. General study points: Among all four CD4+ subsets, Type 1 diabetes patients had TCRB CDR3s that were moderately but significantly shorter.

This clone has more than one count but fewer than ten. Its specificity is unknown. In germline, CDR1 is SGHAT, CDR2 FQDESV (reference sequence). CDR3 length equals 14 residues. The J segment lost 5 bases and the V segment lost 5 bases, leaving 6 bases of the junction unmatched. Reverse transcribing all isolated RNA meant expressed TCRB transcripts were sequenced. Data came from immunoSEQ multiplex PCR; TCRdb stores just in-frame clones and leaves some out. The sample consists of 120,000 to 150,000 clones, 10% to 15% of them appearing once. All of the sorted populations showed purity greater than 98%. This clonotype originated in a man between 18 and 35 years old with type 1 diabetes. The rearrangement links TRBV11-1 to TRBJ2-5; 9 nucleotides agree with TRBD1. The sequenced sample was central memory CD4+ T cells from blood. CDR3 DNA: TGTGCCAGCAGCCGGGACAGGGTATCGGAGACCCAGTACTTC. Translating gives CASSRDRVSETQYF.